In this sample, the clone carrying this TCR beta chain turned up many times. The data are from a study of kidney transplant recipient with SARS-CoV-2 infection. Looked up from germline, CDR1 is DFQATT and CDR2 is SNEGSKA (reference sequence). The CDR3 length is 15 residues. Losses at the gene ends were 5 bases for V and 6 bases for J; bases not matched to a gene: 12. TCRdb analysed the reads with MiXCR anew, one entry per CDR3 protein. The sample has under 300,000 distinct CDR3 sequences; under 30% are singletons. This sequence originates from a male patient between 25 and 40 years old who had COVID-19 and was a kidney transplant recipient. Part of the T cell pool may stem from the graft donor. The chain links TRBV20-1 to TRBJ2-2; 7 positions match TRBD1. This sample comprised a blood sample, obtained at baseline and between days 110 and 120 from a kidney transplant recipient. The CDR3 coding sequence is TGCAGTGCTCGAGGGGGCCAGCTAGATTCCGGGGAGCTGTTTTTT. It translates to CSARGGQLDSGELFF.